Listed here are 30 T cell receptor beta chains from one sample, sequenced in a study of shared clonotypes between healthy human individuals. Measured with immunoSEQ multiplex PCR; TCRdb has only the in-frame clones, and not every one. The sample carries 2 million or so clones, roughly 96% recorded once. The sample consisted of naive CD4+ T cells sorted from blood. The subset: CD45RA+ positively selected. These receptors were obtained from a man between 18 and 29 years old in good health.

A note on this clone: The same CDR3 can be traced to other DNA sequences in this sample. In nucleotides, the CDR3 is TGTGCCAGCAGTGTACGGGGCTACGAGCAGTACTTC. Translated, it gives CASSVRGYEQYF. The gene calls are TRBV6-1 and TRBJ2-7, with D perhaps TRBD2 (5 bases). Trimming stripped 4 bases from V and 3 bases from J, with 7 bases between. The CDR3 is made up of 12 amino acids. CDR1 is MNHNS, CDR2 SASEGT, per germline.

The gene calls are TRBV19 and TRBJ2-1; 11 nucleotides line up with TRBD2. Germline V gives CDR1 LNHDA, CDR2 SQIVND (reference sequence). V was pared by 5 bases and J by 8 bases, with 8 bases of the junction left unmatched. The CDR3 has 15 amino acids. The DNA of the CDR3 is TGTGCCAGTAGTCTGACTAGCGGGAAGGGCTATGAGCAGTTCTTC. It is translated as CASSLTSGKGYEQFF.

Of note for this clone: Other DNA variants within this sample encode the same CDR3. The V and J genes are TRBV6-5 and TRBJ1-2; TRBD1 is a possible D gene (5 bases). The CDR3 spans 13 residues. V was pared by 4 bases and J by 4 bases, with 10 bases between. CDR1 is MNHEY, CDR2 SVGAGI, per germline. CDR3 sequence: CASSSQGSYGYTF. The CDR3 DNA is TGTGCCAGCAGTTCTCAGGGTTCCTATGGCTACACCTTC.

The CDR3 region is CASNQGRDQPQHF. Here the CDR3 DNA reads TGTGCCAGTAACCAGGGGCGCGATCAGCCCCAGCATTTT. The rearrangement links TRBV19 to TRBJ1-5, with D possibly TRBD1 on 6 matching bases. Germline values: CDR1 LNHDA, CDR2 SQIVND (reference sequence). CDR3 length equals 13 residues. V lost 7 bases, J lost 5 bases, and 12 bases lay in between.

Of note for this clone: This sequence may be a read error, since a much larger clone differs from it by one base. This rearrangement joins TRBV7-3 to TRBJ2-3; 10 bases map to TRBD1. The CDR3 runs 14 residues. Germline CDR1 is SGHTA and CDR2 is FQGTGA. Trimming took 5 bases from V and 3 from J; bases not matched to a gene: 2. DNA of the CDR3: TGTGCCAGCAGCCCGGGACAGGGGACAGATACGCAGTATTTT. Its translation is CASSPGQGTDTQYF.

This chain uses TRBV10-3 with TRBJ2-7; D is tentatively TRBD1 or TRBD2 (5 bases each). This CDR3 region has 15 residues. V lost 2 bases and J 3 bases, leaving 14 bases between the germline ends. Per germline, CDR1 ENHRY and CDR2 SYGVKD. CDR3 sequence: CAISEMDTDYYEQYF. The CDR3 DNA reads as TGTGCCATCAGTGAGATGGACACCGACTACTACGAGCAGTACTTC.

V and J are TRBV19 and TRBJ2-2; maybe TRBD2 (5 bases). The CDR3 is made up of 16 amino acids. Trimming removed 5 bases from V and 1 base from J, with 14 bases in between. The germline gives CDR1 LNHDA, CDR2 SQIVND (reference sequence). CDR3 nucleotide sequence: TGTGCCAGTAGTTACGCCTTCGGGATGAACACCGGGGAGCTGTTTTTT. Protein sequence: CASSYAFGMNTGELFF.

The chain uses TRBV30 and TRBJ1-1, with 8 bases fitting TRBD1. This CDR3 region has 12 residues. The ends lost 1 base at V and 10 bases at J; junction bases unmatched: 5. The V gene's germline CDR1 is GTSNPN and CDR2 SVGIG (reference sequence). The DNA for the CDR3 is TGTGCCTGGAGTGACTACAGGGGGAGAGCTTTCTTT. Protein: CAWSDYRGRAFF.

The chain links TRBV10-1 to TRBJ1-4; 9 bases match TRBD1. V trimming: 4 bases; J trimming: 10 bases; junction bases outside the gene matches: 7. Germline CDR1 and CDR2: WNHNN and SYGVQD (reference sequence). This CDR3 comprises 14 residues. CDR3 sequence reads: CASSGRDRVGKLFF. CDR3 in DNA: TGCGCCAGCAGTGGCAGGGACAGGGTGGGAAAACTGTTTTTT.

The chain recombines TRBV2 with TRBJ2-2; tentative D call: TRBD1 (5 bases). The ends were cut back, 2 bases at V and 6 bases at J, with 10 bases in the middle. The CDR3 is made up of 14 amino acids. The germline V gene encodes CDR1 SNHLY and CDR2 FYNNEI. This CDR3 reads CASSEQGYAGELFF. The CDR3 nucleotides are TGTGCCAGCAGTGAACAGGGTTATGCCGGGGAGCTGTTTTTT. The full variable domain, rest sourced from reference TRBV2 and TRBJ2-2, is EPEVTQTPSHQVTQMGQEVILRCVPISNHLYFYWYRQILGQKVEFLVSFYNNEISEKSEIFDDQFSVERPDGSNFTLKIRSTKLEDSAMYFCASSEQGYAGELFFGEGSRLTVL.

V and J are TRBV6-5 and TRBJ1-3; D is unclear. Germline V gene sequence: CDR1 MNHEY, CDR2 SVGAGI. CDR3 length equals 13 residues. Trimming removed 8 bases at V and 2 bases at J, with 10 bases between. CDR3 nucleotide sequence: TGTGCCAGCCTTAAGGGTACTGGAAACACCATATATTTT. Translation: CASLKGTGNTIYF.

The chain is built from TRBV30 and TRBJ1-1; 7 bases are a match to TRBD1. The CDR3 extends over 13 amino acids. Germline V gene sequence: CDR1 GTSNPN, CDR2 SVGIG (reference sequence). V trimming: 4 bases; J trimming: 0 bases; junction bases outside the gene matches: 2. The CDR3 loop is CAWNRGLNTEAFF. The DNA for the CDR3 is TGTGCCTGGAACAGGGGTTTGAACACTGAAGCTTTCTTT.

The chain has TRBV4-1 and TRBJ2-1, with 9 positions matching TRBD2. The V gene's germline CDR1 is MGHRA and CDR2 YSYEKL. This CDR3 has 18 residues. V gave up 1 base and J gave up 6 bases; unmatched junction bases: 13. The CDR3 DNA sequence: TGCGCCAGCAGCCAAGTGTGGCGGGGGGGTTTCATTCTCAATGAGCAGTTCTTC. It yields the protein CASSQVWRGGFILNEQFF.

A few counts support this clone. The chain couples TRBV5-1 to TRBJ2-2, with D unclear. The CDR3 is 14 residues long. CDR1 and CDR2 (germline): SGHRS, YFSETQ. V lost 2 bases, J lost 9 bases, and 14 bases lay in between. The CDR3 DNA reads as TGCGCCAGCAGCTTAGACCGGTCGGACCGGGAGCTGTTTTTT. Protein: CASSLDRSDRELFF.

V and J are TRBV4-1 and TRBJ1-4, with D hard to call. This CDR3 is 14 amino acids long. Looked up from germline, CDR1 is MGHRA and CDR2 is YSYEKL. V gave up 2 bases and J gave up 8 bases, with 12 bases separating them. CDR3 bases: TGCGCCAGCAGCCAATTGGCCGGTGTGGAAAAACTGTTTTTT. Its protein is CASSQLAGVEKLFF.

As concerns this clone: The sample holds other DNA sequences that translate to the same CDR3. The chain joins TRBV30 to TRBJ2-5; no firm D call. Germline-derived CDR1 and CDR2 are GTSNPN and SVGIG (reference sequence). The ends were cut back, 1 base at V and 1 base at J, with 7 bases in the middle. The CDR3 length is 13 residues. The CDR3 protein is CAWSGRRQETQYF. The CDR3 bases are TGTGCCTGGAGTGGGCGACGCCAAGAGACCCAGTACTTC.

The CDR3 sequence is CAWSVGQSYSPLHF. The CDR3 nucleotides read TGTGCCTGGAGTGTAGGCCAGTCCTATTCACCCCTCCACTTT. The chain links TRBV30 to TRBJ1-6; D gene uncertain. Germline CDR1 is GTSNPN and CDR2 is SVGIG (reference sequence). This CDR3 is 14 amino acids long. The V gene lost 0 bases and the J gene lost 8 bases, with 11 bases spanning the gap.

V is TRBV25-1 and J is TRBJ1-1; D possibly corresponds to TRBD1 (5 bases). Trimming cost V 4 bases and J 9 bases, with 15 bases left between them. Germline V lookup: CDR1 MGHDK, CDR2 SYGVNS. The CDR3 is 13 residues long. The CDR3 nucleotides are TGTGCCAGCAGTGTCCGGGACTGGAGTAAAGCTTTCTTT. Its protein is CASSVRDWSKAFF. Filled out from reference TRBV25-1 and TRBJ1-1, the complete variable domain reads EADIYQTPRYLVIGTGKKITLECSQTMGHDKMYWYQQDPGMELHLIHYSYGVNSTEKGDLSSESTVSRIRTEHFPLTLESARPSHTSQYLCASSVRDWSKAFFGQGTRLTVV.

The chain has TRBV5-1 and TRBJ1-5, with D possibly matching TRBD1 (5 bases). There are 15 residues in the CDR3. V was shortened by 3 bases and J by 0 bases, with 10 bases between the two germline ends. Per germline, CDR1 SGHRS and CDR2 YFSETQ. The CDR3: CASSWGPNSNQPQHF. The CDR3 region has the DNA TGCGCCAGCAGCTGGGGACCAAATAGCAATCAGCCCCAGCATTTT. The variable domain in full, completed from reference TRBV5-1 and TRBJ1-5, reads KAGVTQTPRYLIKTRGQQVTLSCSPISGHRSVSWYQQTPGQGLQFLFEYFSETQRNKGNFPGRFSGRQFSNSRSEMNVSTLELGDSALYLCASSWGPNSNQPQHFGDGTRLSIL.

The rearrangement joins TRBV6-5 to TRBJ1-1; D is undetermined. Trimming pared 3 bases from V and 1 base from J, leaving 9 bases between. The CDR3 has 14 amino acids. Looked up from germline, CDR1 is MNHEY and CDR2 is SVGAGI. The CDR3 protein is CASSYTAGNTEAFF. In DNA, the CDR3 is TGTGCCAGCAGTTATACGGCGGGGAACACTGAAGCTTTCTTT.

V and J are TRBV2 and TRBJ2-1; a weak D match, TRBD2 (5 bases). Germline assignment: CDR1 SNHLY and CDR2 FYNNEI. V lost 6 bases, J lost 5 bases, and 14 bases lay in between. The CDR3 is 14 residues long. The CDR3, as DNA: TGTGCCAGCAGGTGGCGGCTAGCACACAATGAGCAGTTCTTC. This gives the protein CASRWRLAHNEQFF.

CDR3 in DNA: TGTGCCAGCAGCTCAAGGCAGAGTGAAGCTTTCTTT. Its protein product is CASSSRQSEAFF. The chain employs TRBV7-3 and TRBJ1-1; D unresolved. Germline V CDR1 and CDR2: SGHTA, FQGTGA. V gave up 4 bases and J gave up 7 bases, with 10 bases separating them. CDR3 length equals 12 residues.

V is TRBV7-6 and J is TRBJ2-7, with D unclear. Germline CDR1 SGHVS, CDR2 FNYEAQ. V shed 5 bases and J shed 3 bases, with 14 bases lying between them. The CDR3 consists of 14 residues. The CDR3 DNA sequence: TGTGCCAGCAGCCCCCTTTATCGGGTCTACGAGCAGTACTTC. This encodes CASSPLYRVYEQYF.

Concerning this clone itself: In the same sample, other DNA sequences code for this CDR3. The V call is TRBV30, the J call TRBJ1-3; D remains ambiguous. Trimming cost V 0 bases and J 3 bases, with 6 bases left between them. Looked up from germline, CDR1 is GTSNPN and CDR2 is SVGIG (reference sequence). This CDR3 region has 13 residues. CDR3 amino acids: CAWSVTGGNTIYF. In DNA, the CDR3 is TGTGCCTGGAGTGTAACGGGTGGAAACACCATATATTTT.

In the case of this clone: At one boundary the junction diverges from the germline segment, which might be a read error. J is TRBJ2-3 and V is TRBV7-7, with 12 bases lining up with TRBD2. Germline CDR1 SSHAT, CDR2 FNYEAQ (reference sequence). The CDR3 extends over 15 amino acids. The CDR3 bases are TGTGCTAGCAGCCGAGGACTAGCGGGAACAGATACGCAGTATTTT. It codes for CASSRGLAGTDTQYF.

The chain joins TRBV7-2 to TRBJ2-2; D is ambiguous. This CDR3 region has 14 residues. Germline V CDR1 and CDR2: SGHTA, FQGNSA. V lost 1 base to trimming and J lost 6 bases, with 9 bases between them. The CDR3 loop reads CASSLETGPGELFF. The DNA for the CDR3 is TGTGCCAGCAGCTTAGAAACGGGCCCCGGGGAGCTGTTTTTT. The full variable domain, its missing parts supplied by reference TRBV7-2 and TRBJ2-2, is GAGVSQSPSNKVTEKGKDVELRCDPISGHTALYWYRQSLGQGLEFLIYFQGNSAPDKSGLPSDRFSAERTGGSVSTLTIQRTQQEDSAVYLCASSLETGPGELFFGEGSRLTVL.

V is TRBV7-9 and J is TRBJ2-7; tentatively, D is TRBD2 (6 bases). V was cut by 1 base and J by 0 bases, with 13 bases left in between. This CDR3 region has 16 residues. Germline V gene sequence: CDR1 SEHNR, CDR2 FQNEAQ (reference sequence). The CDR3 sequence: CASSLDLRDSSYEQYF. The CDR3 region has the DNA TGTGCCAGCAGCTTAGATCTGCGGGACTCCTCCTACGAGCAGTACTTC.

V and J are TRBV10-2 and TRBJ2-1, with 13 bases lining up with TRBD2. The CDR3 is 14 amino acids. With 7 bases clipped from V and 9 bases from J, the junction kept 6 bases outside the gene matches. Germline V gene sequence: CDR1 WSHSY, CDR2 SAAADI. CDR3 loop: CASKLAGGGGEQFF. The CDR3 nucleotides are TGCGCCAGCAAACTAGCGGGAGGGGGCGGTGAGCAGTTCTTC.

This clone was observed a single time. Other DNA sequences from this sample encode an identical CDR3 as well. This chain joins TRBV5-1 and TRBJ2-7; D unclear. The CDR3 length is 13 residues. CDR1 is SGHRS, CDR2 YFSETQ, per germline. Trimming cost V 0 bases and J 1 base, with 5 bases left between them. CDR3 coding DNA: TGCGCCAGCAGCTTGGGGCAGTCCTACGAGCAGTACTTC. Residues: CASSLGQSYEQYF. The full variable domain, its missing parts supplied by reference TRBV5-1 and TRBJ2-7, is KAGVTQTPRYLIKTRGQQVTLSCSPISGHRSVSWYQQTPGQGLQFLFEYFSETQRNKGNFPGRFSGRQFSNSRSEMNVSTLELGDSALYLCASSLGQSYEQYFGPGTRLTVT.

Remarks on this clone: This CDR3 is also generated by other DNA sequences in the sample. This chain connects TRBV6-5 to TRBJ2-7; D may be TRBD1 (6 bases). Trimming removed 0 bases at V and 4 bases at J, with 7 bases between. The CDR3 is 13 residues long. CDR1 is MNHEY, CDR2 SVGAGI, per germline. Here the CDR3 reads CASSYSRGYEQYF. Written as DNA, the CDR3 is TGTGCCAGCAGTTACTCGAGGGGGTACGAGCAGTACTTC.